This T cell receptor beta chain was profiled in a study of blood T cell repertoires in COVID-19. Study details: From the United States, Italy and Spain came samples of acute and convalescent COVID-19. The analysed material was cDNA or gDNA that came from T cells, B-cell-depleted T cells, or PBMCs.

In the authors' workflow: Amplification with reference gene primers provided the estimates of nucleated cell counts. TCRdb keeps only in-frame clones here, not all; method: immunoSEQ multiplex PCR. That table supplies the V and J calls and clone size; D and trimming were determined from the DNA. The table records 80,000 or so clones, about 80% of them present only once. The germline V gene encodes CDR1 SEHNR and CDR2 FQNEAQ (reference sequence). Losses at the gene ends were 1 base for V and 3 bases for J; bases not matched to a gene: 5. The CDR3 spans 16 residues. The receptor's source is a human donor in a cohort sampled during active COVID-19. Sequencing was carried out using peripheral blood. The chain carries TRBV7-9 and TRBJ2-3; 9 nucleotides agree with TRBD2. CDR3 sequence (DNA): TGTGCCAGCAGCTTAGGGGGACTAGCCGGGACAGATACGCAGTATTTT. Protein: CASSLGGLAGTDTQYF.